This T cell receptor beta chain was captured in a study of blood T cells in healthy people across ages. Sample-barcoded 5' priming and a J-beta primer mix drove a second PCR of about 7 to 11 cycles. MiXCR was run by TCRdb on the 5' RACE reads, yielding one entry per CDR3 protein. The data hold some 750,000 distinct CDR3 sequences, with 22% observed a single time. Donors each provided 9.5 to 10 milliliters of peripheral blood. The sequencing sample was made of blood. This TCR came from a man between 65 and 80 years old in good health.

The CDR3 sequence: CASSSGQGALGEQYF. The CDR3 DNA follows: TGTGCCAGCAGCTCAGGACAGGGGGCATTAGGCGAGCAGTACTTC. The V and J genes are TRBV12-3 or TRBV12-4 and TRBJ2-7; 11 bases agree with TRBD1. The CDR3 covers 15 residues. Germline trimming cut 6 bases from V and 6 bases from J; bases unmatched to any gene: 10.